This TCR beta chain was captured in a study of blood T cell repertoires in COVID-19. This CDR3 has 18 residues. Sequencing was performed with immunoSEQ multiplex PCR; in TCRdb, only in-frame clones are kept and a portion is missing. The repertoire holds about 500,000 clones, with roughly 87% as singletons. The rearrangement joins TRBV21-1 to TRBJ2-6; TRBD2 is the table's D call, not checked against the DNA. TRBV21-1 is a pseudogene segment. This sequence was found in a young woman who had recovered from COVID-19. Sequencing was done on a sample of PBMCs or T cells enriched from blood (not recorded which). CDR3 DNA: TGTGCCAGCAGCAATAGGCGGGGGGGCAGCTCTGGGGCCAACGTCCTGACTTTC. Translated, it gives CASSNRRGGSSGANVLTF.